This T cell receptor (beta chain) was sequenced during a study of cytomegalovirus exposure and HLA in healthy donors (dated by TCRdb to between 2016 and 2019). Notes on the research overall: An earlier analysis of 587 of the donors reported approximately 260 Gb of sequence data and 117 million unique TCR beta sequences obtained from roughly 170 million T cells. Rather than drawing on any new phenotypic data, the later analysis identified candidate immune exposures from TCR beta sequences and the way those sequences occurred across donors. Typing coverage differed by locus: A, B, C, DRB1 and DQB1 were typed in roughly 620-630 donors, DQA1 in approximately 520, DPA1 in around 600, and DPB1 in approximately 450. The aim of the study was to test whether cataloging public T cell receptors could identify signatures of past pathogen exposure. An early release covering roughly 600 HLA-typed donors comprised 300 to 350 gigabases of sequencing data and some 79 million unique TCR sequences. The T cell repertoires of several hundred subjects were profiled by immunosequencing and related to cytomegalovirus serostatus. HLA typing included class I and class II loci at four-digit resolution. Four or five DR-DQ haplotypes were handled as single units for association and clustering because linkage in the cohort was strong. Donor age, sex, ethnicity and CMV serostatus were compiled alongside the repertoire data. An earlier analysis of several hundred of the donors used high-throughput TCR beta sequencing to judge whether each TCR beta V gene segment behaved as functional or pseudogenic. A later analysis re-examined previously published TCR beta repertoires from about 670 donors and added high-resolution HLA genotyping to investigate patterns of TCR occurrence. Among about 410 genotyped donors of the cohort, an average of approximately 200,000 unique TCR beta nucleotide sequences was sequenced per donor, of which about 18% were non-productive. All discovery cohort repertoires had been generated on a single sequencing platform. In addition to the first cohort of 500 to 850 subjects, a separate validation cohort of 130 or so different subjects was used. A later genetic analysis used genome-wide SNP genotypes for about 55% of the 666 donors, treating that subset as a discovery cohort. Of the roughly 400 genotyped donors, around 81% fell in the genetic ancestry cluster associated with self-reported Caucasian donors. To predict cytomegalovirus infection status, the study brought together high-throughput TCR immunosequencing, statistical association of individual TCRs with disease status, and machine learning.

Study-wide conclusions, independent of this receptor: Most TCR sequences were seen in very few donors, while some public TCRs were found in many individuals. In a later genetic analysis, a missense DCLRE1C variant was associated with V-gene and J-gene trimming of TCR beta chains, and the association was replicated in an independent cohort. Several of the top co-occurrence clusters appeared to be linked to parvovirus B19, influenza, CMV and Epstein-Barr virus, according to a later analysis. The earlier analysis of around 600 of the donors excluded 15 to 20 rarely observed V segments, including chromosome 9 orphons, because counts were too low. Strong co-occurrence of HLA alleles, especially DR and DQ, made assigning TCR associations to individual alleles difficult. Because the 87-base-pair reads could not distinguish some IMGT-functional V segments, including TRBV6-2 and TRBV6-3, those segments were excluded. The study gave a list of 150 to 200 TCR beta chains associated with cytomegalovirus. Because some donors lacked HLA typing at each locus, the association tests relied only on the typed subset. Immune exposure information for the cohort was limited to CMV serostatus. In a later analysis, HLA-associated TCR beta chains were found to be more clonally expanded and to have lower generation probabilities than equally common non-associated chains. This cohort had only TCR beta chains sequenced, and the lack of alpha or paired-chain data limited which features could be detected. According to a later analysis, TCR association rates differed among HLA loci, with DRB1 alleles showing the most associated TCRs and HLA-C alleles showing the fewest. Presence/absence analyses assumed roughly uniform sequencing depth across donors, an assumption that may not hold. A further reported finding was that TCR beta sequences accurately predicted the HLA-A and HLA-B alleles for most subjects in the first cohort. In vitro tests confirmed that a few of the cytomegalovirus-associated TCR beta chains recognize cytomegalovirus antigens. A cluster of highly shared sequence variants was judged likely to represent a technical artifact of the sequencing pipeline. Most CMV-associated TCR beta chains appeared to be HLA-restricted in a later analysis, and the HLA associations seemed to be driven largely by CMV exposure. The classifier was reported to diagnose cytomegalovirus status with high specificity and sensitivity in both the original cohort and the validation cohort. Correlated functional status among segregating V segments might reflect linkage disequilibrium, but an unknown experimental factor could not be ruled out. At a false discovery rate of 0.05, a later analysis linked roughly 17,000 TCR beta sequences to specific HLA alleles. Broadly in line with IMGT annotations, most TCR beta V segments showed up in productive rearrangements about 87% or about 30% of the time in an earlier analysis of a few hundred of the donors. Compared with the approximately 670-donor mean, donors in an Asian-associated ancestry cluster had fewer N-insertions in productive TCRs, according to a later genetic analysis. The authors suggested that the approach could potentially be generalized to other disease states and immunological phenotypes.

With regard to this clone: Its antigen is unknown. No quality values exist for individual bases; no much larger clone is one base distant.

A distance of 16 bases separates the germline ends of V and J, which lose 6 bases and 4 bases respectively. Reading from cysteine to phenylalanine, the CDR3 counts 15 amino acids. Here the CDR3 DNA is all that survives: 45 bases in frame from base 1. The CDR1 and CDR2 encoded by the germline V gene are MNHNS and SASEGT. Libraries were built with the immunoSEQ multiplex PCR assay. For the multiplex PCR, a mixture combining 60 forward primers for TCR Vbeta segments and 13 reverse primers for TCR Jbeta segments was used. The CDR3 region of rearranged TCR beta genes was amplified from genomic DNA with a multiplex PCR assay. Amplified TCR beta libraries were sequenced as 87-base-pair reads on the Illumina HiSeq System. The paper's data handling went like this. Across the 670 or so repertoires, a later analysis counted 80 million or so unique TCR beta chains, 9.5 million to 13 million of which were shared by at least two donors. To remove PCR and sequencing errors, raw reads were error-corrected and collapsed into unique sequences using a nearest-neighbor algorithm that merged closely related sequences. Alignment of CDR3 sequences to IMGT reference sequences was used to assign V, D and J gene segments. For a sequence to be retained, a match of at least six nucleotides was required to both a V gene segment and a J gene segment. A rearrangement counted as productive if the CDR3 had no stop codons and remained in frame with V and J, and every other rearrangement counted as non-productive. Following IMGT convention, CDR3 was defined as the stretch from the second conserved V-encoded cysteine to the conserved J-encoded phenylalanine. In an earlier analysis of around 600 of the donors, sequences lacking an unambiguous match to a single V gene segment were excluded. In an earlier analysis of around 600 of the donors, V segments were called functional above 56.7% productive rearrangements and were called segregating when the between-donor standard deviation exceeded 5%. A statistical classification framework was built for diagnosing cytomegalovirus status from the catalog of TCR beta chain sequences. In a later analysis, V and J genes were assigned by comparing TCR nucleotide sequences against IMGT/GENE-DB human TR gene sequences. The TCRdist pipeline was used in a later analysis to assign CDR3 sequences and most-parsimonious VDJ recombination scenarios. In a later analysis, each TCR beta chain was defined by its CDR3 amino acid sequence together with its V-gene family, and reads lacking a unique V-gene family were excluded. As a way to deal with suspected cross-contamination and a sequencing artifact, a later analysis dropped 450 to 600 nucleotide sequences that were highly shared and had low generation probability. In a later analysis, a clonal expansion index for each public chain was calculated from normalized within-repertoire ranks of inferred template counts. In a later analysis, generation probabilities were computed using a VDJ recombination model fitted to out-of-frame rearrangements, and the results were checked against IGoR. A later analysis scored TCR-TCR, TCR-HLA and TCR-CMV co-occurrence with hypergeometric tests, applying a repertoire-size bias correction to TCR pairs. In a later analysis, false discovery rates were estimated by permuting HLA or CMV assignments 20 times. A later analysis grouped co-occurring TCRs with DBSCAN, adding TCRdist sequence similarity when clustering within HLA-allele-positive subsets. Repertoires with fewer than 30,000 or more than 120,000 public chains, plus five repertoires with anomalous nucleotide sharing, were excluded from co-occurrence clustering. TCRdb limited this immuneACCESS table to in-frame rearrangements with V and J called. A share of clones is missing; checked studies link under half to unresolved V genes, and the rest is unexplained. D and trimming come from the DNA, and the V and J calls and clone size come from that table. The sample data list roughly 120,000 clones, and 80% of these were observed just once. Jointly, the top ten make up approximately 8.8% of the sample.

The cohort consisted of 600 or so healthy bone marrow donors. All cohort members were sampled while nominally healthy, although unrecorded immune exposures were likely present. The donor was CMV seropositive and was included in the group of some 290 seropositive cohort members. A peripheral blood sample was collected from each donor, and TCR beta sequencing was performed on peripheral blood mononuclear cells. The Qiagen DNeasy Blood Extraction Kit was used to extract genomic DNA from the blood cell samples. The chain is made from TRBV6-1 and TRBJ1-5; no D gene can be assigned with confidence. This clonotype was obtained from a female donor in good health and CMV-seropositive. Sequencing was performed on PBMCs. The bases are TGTGCCAGCAGGAGGAGGGCCGCTGAGAATCAGCCCCAGCATTTT. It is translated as CASRRRAAENQPQHF.